The next 31 T cell receptor beta chains were all read from a single sample in a study of T cell responses to AZD1222 COVID-19 vaccine. Data came from immunoSEQ multiplex PCR; TCRdb stores just in-frame clones and leaves some out. Of over 120,000 clones detected, about 86% appear once; the ten largest clones hold over 4.5%. This sample comprised peripheral blood, obtained 28 days after the second AZD1222 dose. The receptors derive from an adult who received the AZD1222 COVID-19 vaccine.

The chain employs TRBV7-9 and TRBJ2-7; D is perhaps TRBD2 (5 bases). In germline, CDR1 is SEHNR, CDR2 FQNEAQ (reference sequence). The V gene lost 5 bases and the J gene lost 3 bases, with 23 bases spanning the gap. This CDR3 region has 17 residues. In DNA form, the CDR3 reads TGTGCCAGCAGCCCCCCCTCGGACCGGACTTTAAACTACGAGCAGTACTTC. Translated: CASSPPSDRTLNYEQYF.

Concerning this clone: This specimen includes other DNA sequences encoding the same CDR3. The chain joins TRBV3-1 (or the pseudogene TRBV3-2) to TRBJ1-1; D unclear. Trimming took 2 bases from V and 2 from J, leaving 9 bases between them. The CDR3 contains 14 residues. From germline, CDR1 is LGHDT and CDR2 YNNKEL (reference sequence). The DNA of the CDR3 is TGTGCCAGCAGCCAATTAGGCGGAAACACTGAAGCTTTCTTT. Translating gives CASSQLGGNTEAFF.

The CDR3 sequence: CASSRQTGWFYEQYF. The CDR3 region has the DNA TGTGCCAGCAGTCGCCAGACAGGGTGGTTCTACGAGCAGTACTTC. This chain uses TRBV28 with TRBJ2-7; 7 nucleotides align to TRBD1. With 5 bases clipped from V and 3 bases from J, the junction kept 10 bases outside the gene matches. The CDR3 totals 15 residues. The germline gives CDR1 MDHEN, CDR2 SYDVKM. Using reference TRBV28 and TRBJ2-7 for the parts outside the CDR3, the full variable domain is DVKVTQSSRYLVKRTGEKVFLECVQDMDHENMFWYRQDPGLGLRLIYFSYDVKMKEKGDIPEGYSVSREKKERFSLILESASTNQTSMYLCASSRQTGWFYEQYFGPGTRLTVT.

The rearrangement joins TRBV28 to TRBJ2-5, with 9 nucleotides matching TRBD2. J lost 7 bases, V lost 7 bases, and 7 bases had no gene match. The CDR3 totals 13 residues. Looked up from germline, CDR1 is MDHEN and CDR2 is SYDVKM. CDR3 region: CASNGGGEGTQYF. For the CDR3, the DNA is TGTGCCAGCAATGGCGGGGGGGAGGGGACCCAGTACTTC.

The V and J genes are TRBV11-3 and TRBJ1-1; D is perhaps TRBD1 (6 bases). Trimming took off 4 bases at V and 5 bases at J, with 11 bases between the two ends. Germline-derived CDR1 and CDR2 are SGHNT and YENEEA. This CDR3 spans 13 amino acids. The CDR3 DNA is TGTGCCAGCAGCTACAGGGAAGGGACTGAAGCTTTCTTT. Translation gives CASSYREGTEAFF.

The V call is TRBV1, the J call TRBJ2-1; the table's D call, TRBD2, was not checked against the DNA. TRBV1 is recorded as a pseudogene. This CDR3 comprises 16 residues. The chain's CDR3 is CTSSQEWETRKEEQFF. The CDR3 DNA follows: TGCACCAGCAGCCAAGAATGGGAGACTAGAAAGGAGGAGCAGTTCTTC.

The rearrangement uses TRBV3-1 (or the pseudogene TRBV3-2) and TRBJ2-5; 8 nucleotides match TRBD2. Looked up from germline, CDR1 is LGHDT and CDR2 is YNNKEL (reference sequence). This CDR3 comprises 13 residues. The trim removed 6 bases at V and 5 bases at J, leaving 5 bases unmatched. CDR3 residues: CASRGTRGETQYF. CDR3 nucleotides: TGTGCCAGCAGAGGGACTAGGGGGGAGACCCAGTACTTC.

In its sample, this clone was seen a few times. The rearrangement joins TRBV6-5 to TRBJ1-2; D remains unclear. The CDR3 contains 13 residues. The ends were cut back, 5 bases at V and 1 base at J, with 8 bases in the middle. CDR1 and CDR2 from the germline V gene are MNHEY and SVGAGI. CDR3 nucleotide sequence: TGTGCCAGCAGTCAGGAGTATAACTATGGCTACACCTTC. Amino acid sequence: CASSQEYNYGYTF.

The V gene is TRBV30, the J gene TRBJ2-7; 8 bases map to TRBD1. The CDR3 is made up of 14 amino acids. The V and J ends lost 3 bases and 8 bases, in that order; junction bases with no gene match: 12. Germline V CDR1 and CDR2: GTSNPN, SVGIG (reference sequence). The CDR3 nucleotides are TGTGCCTGGAGCGAAACGGACAGGGTCCTGAAGCAGTACTTC. Translating it yields CAWSETDRVLKQYF.

The chain carries TRBV7-6 and TRBJ1-4; a possible D gene is TRBD1 (6 bases). Per germline, CDR1 SGHVS and CDR2 FNYEAQ. Trimming took 5 bases from V and 5 from J, leaving 15 bases between them. The CDR3 runs to 15 residues. The CDR3 loop reads CASSTRGGENEKLFF. In nucleotides, the CDR3 is TGTGCCAGCAGCACCCGAGGGGGGGAGAATGAAAAACTGTTTTTT.

The chain has TRBV6-5 and TRBJ2-7; 11 bases agree with TRBD2. The CDR3 is 13 residues long. Germline-derived CDR1 and CDR2 are MNHEY and SVGAGI. V lost 11 bases to trimming and J lost 1 base; unmatched junction nucleotides: 4. For the CDR3, the DNA is TGTGCCGCCGGGACTAGCGGATCCTACGAGCAGTACTTC. Its translation: CAAGTSGSYEQYF.

This chain uses TRBV28 with TRBJ1-1; tentative D call: TRBD1 (5 bases). CDR3 length: 14 amino acids. CDR1 MDHEN and CDR2 SYDVKM come from the germline V gene. Trimming pared 7 bases from V and 1 base from J, leaving 13 bases between. The CDR3 region is CASTSGGGNTEAFF. The DNA for the CDR3 is TGTGCCAGCACCTCGGGGGGAGGGAACACTGAAGCTTTCTTT.

The chain joins TRBV6-5 to TRBJ2-5; 8 bases fit TRBD1. Germline values: CDR1 MNHEY, CDR2 SVGAGI. There are 14 residues in the CDR3. The junction had 4 bases not matched to a gene; V was cut back by 6 bases and J by 1 base. Here the CDR3 reads CASSPDRAQETQYF. The CDR3, as DNA: TGTGCCAGCAGCCCGGACAGGGCCCAAGAGACCCAGTACTTC.

The J gene is TRBJ1-3, the V gene TRBV11-2; perhaps TRBD1 as D (5 bases). The CDR3 contains 17 residues. Trimming removed 1 base from V and 0 bases from J, with 13 bases in between. Germline V gene data show CDR1 as SGHAT and CDR2 as FQNNGV. The CDR3 DNA sequence: TGTGCCAGCAGCTTAGGTCCGGGGGGAAGCTCTGGAAACACCATATATTTT. Translated, it gives CASSLGPGGSSGNTIYF.

The chain combines TRBV11-2 with TRBJ2-2, with 8 nucleotides matching TRBD2. The length of the CDR3 is 17 residues. V shed 1 base and J 4 bases; nucleotides not matched to a gene: 8. Germline V lookup: CDR1 SGHAT, CDR2 FQNNGV. The CDR3 here is CASSLGDLAGRTGELFF. The CDR3 DNA reads as TGTGCCAGCAGCTTAGGGGACCTAGCGGGTCGCACCGGGGAGCTGTTTTTT.

This chain uses TRBV3-1 (or the pseudogene TRBV3-2) with TRBJ1-4; D gene ambiguous. Trimming shortened V by 8 bases and J by 4 bases, and 14 bases separated the two germline ends. Looked up from germline, CDR1 is LGHDT and CDR2 is YNNKEL (reference sequence). The CDR3 covers 14 residues. The CDR3 protein is CASGARGDNEKLFF. The CDR3 bases are TGTGCCAGCGGAGCGCGAGGTGATAATGAAAAACTGTTTTTT.

This chain uses TRBV5-4 with TRBJ2-7; 8 nucleotides agree with TRBD2. The V gene end was trimmed by 5 bases and the J gene end by 0 bases; junction bases not matched to a gene: 7. Germline CDR1 reads SGHNT; CDR2 reads YYREEE (reference sequence). The CDR3 is 15 residues long. CDR3 amino acids: CASRPQAGGSYEQYF. The CDR3 region has the DNA TGTGCCAGCAGACCTCAGGCGGGGGGCTCCTACGAGCAGTACTTC.

The chain couples TRBV9 to TRBJ2-7; D is perhaps TRBD1 or TRBD2 (6 bases each). The V gene's germline CDR1 is SGDLS and CDR2 YYNGEE. CDR3 length: 14 amino acids. The germline V and J ends were trimmed by 2 bases and 3 bases, with 12 bases remaining between them. The CDR3: CASSVGGHSYEQYF. The CDR3 bases are TGTGCCAGCAGCGTGGGGGGACACAGCTACGAGCAGTACTTC.

The chain has TRBV6-2 or TRBV6-3 and TRBJ1-5; TRBD1 agrees at 9 bases. CDR1 and CDR2 from the germline V gene are MNHEY and SVGEGT. This CDR3 is 18 amino acids long. The trim removed 4 bases at V and 7 bases at J, leaving 17 bases unmatched. In DNA form, the CDR3 reads TGTGCCAGCAGTTCCGGGACAGGGAGCCATCGGCCAAACCAGCCCCAGCATTTT. This gives the protein CASSSGTGSHRPNQPQHF.

The table lists this clone with a few counts. The CDR3 is CASRISGQVNTEAFF. The CDR3, as DNA: TGTGCCAGTAGGATCTCGGGACAGGTGAACACTGAAGCTTTCTTT. The V gene is TRBV19, the J gene TRBJ1-1; 8 nucleotides match TRBD1. The CDR3 loop spans 15 amino acids. The V and J ends lost 6 bases and 0 bases, in that order; junction bases with no gene match: 6. Germline V gives CDR1 LNHDA, CDR2 SQIVND (reference sequence). Based on the CDR3 plus reference TRBV19 and TRBJ1-1, the full variable domain is DGGITQSPKYLFRKEGQNVTLSCEQNLNHDAMYWYRQDPGQGLRLIYYSQIVNDFQKGDIAEGYSVSREKKESFPLTVTSAQKNPTAFYLCASRISGQVNTEAFFGQGTRLTVV.

The V gene is TRBV13, the J gene TRBJ1-6, with TRBD1 matching over 7 bases. The CDR3 extends over 14 amino acids. The trim removed 4 bases at V and 5 bases at J, leaving 2 bases unmatched. CDR1 is PRHDT, CDR2 FYEKMQ, per germline (reference sequence). Here the CDR3 DNA reads TGTGCCAGCAGCTGGGGGACAGATAATTCACCCCTCCACTTT. Its translation: CASSWGTDNSPLHF.

The chain links TRBV5-4 to TRBJ1-2, with TRBD1 identical over 7 bases. The V gene end was trimmed by 4 bases and the J gene end by 1 base; junction bases not matched to a gene: 7. The length of the CDR3 is 15 residues. Per the germline V gene, CDR1 is SGHNT and CDR2 is YYREEE (reference sequence). In DNA form, the CDR3 reads TGTGCCAGCAGCGTTGACAGGGCATTTAACTATGGCTACACCTTC. Translating gives CASSVDRAFNYGYTF.

The chain employs TRBV7-2 and TRBJ1-6; D not resolved. V was shortened by 6 bases and J by 10 bases, with 10 bases between the two germline ends. The CDR3 is 12 residues long. Per the germline V gene, CDR1 is SGHTA and CDR2 is FQGNSA. In nucleotides, the CDR3 is TGTGCCAGCAGAGCTGGAGGGTCACCCCTCCACTTT. Amino acid sequence: CASRAGGSPLHF.

This clone was recorded once. This sequence joins TRBV24-1 and TRBJ2-2, with D possibly being TRBD1 or TRBD2 (5 bases each). The CDR3 runs 14 residues. The V gene's germline CDR1 is KGHDR and CDR2 SFDVKD. Trimming removed 4 bases at V and 6 bases at J, with 11 bases between. CDR3 residues: CATSENPGPGELFF. In DNA form, the CDR3 reads TGTGCCACCAGTGAAAACCCGGGGCCCGGGGAGCTGTTTTTT.

The chain joins TRBV11-2 to TRBJ1-2; the match to TRBD1 covers 9 bases. The CDR3 runs 13 residues. V lost 5 bases, J lost 8 bases, and 6 bases stayed unmatched. Germline lookup yields CDR1 SGHAT and CDR2 FQNNGV. The CDR3 DNA follows: TGTGCCAGCAGCATACAGGGGGCAGGGGGCTACACCTTC. The encoded protein is CASSIQGAGGYTF.

The rearrangement uses TRBV14 and TRBJ2-7, with unresolved D. The CDR3 totals 12 residues. Germline-derived CDR1 and CDR2 are SGHDN and FVKESK. With 0 bases removed from V and 2 bases from J, the gap between germline ends came to 2 bases. CDR3 DNA sequence: TGTGCCAGCAGCCAAGAAGCCTACGAGCAGTACTTC. Its translation is CASSQEAYEQYF.

This sequence joins TRBV18 and TRBJ1-1; the D is unclear. This CDR3 comprises 14 residues. Trimming shortened V by 2 bases and J by 1 base, and 8 bases separated the two germline ends. Germline lookup yields CDR1 KGHSH and CDR2 LQKENI. The CDR3 bases are TGTGCCAGCTCACCAGAAAGGAGGAACACTGAAGCTTTCTTT. Its translation: CASSPERRNTEAFF. Drawing the rest from reference TRBV18 and TRBJ1-1, the complete variable domain is NAGVMQNPRHLVRRRGQEARLRCSPMKGHSHVYWYRQLPEEGLKFMVYLQKENIIDESGMPKERFSAEFPKEGPSILRIQQVVRGDSAAYFCASSPERRNTEAFFGQGTRLTVV.

This sequence joins TRBV4-1 and TRBJ1-3; D is possibly TRBD1 (5 bases). V gave up 9 bases and J gave up 2 bases, with 14 bases separating them. The CDR3 is 14 residues long. Germline assignment: CDR1 MGHRA and CDR2 YSYEKL. The CDR3, as DNA: TGCGCCAGTGGGCCGGGGGGGGCTGGAAACACCATATATTTT. This encodes CASGPGGAGNTIYF.

This chain joins TRBV7-9 and TRBJ2-7; 7 nucleotides align to TRBD2. The CDR3 is 17 residues long. Germline CDR1 is SEHNR and CDR2 is FQNEAQ (reference sequence). Trimming took 1 base from V and 3 from J; bases not matched to a gene: 12. The CDR3 nucleotides are TGTGCCAGCAGCTTAGGGCCCCCGGGAGGAACCATCTACGAGCAGTACTTC. Its protein is CASSLGPPGGTIYEQYF.

The genes are TRBV15 and TRBJ1-5; D ambiguous. The CDR3 consists of 12 residues. V lost 5 bases to trimming and J lost 6 bases, with 8 bases between them. The germline V gene has CDR1 LNHNV and CDR2 YYDKDF (reference sequence). The CDR3 DNA is TGTGCCACCAGCCGGCCTGGTCAGCCCCAGCATTTT. Encoded protein: CATSRPGQPQHF. Based on the CDR3 plus reference TRBV15 and TRBJ1-5, the full variable domain is DAMVIQNPRYQVTQFGKPVTLSCSQTLNHNVMYWYQQKSSQAPKLLFHYYDKDFNNEADTPDNFQSRRPNTSFCFLDIRSPGLGDTAMYLCATSRPGQPQHFGDGTRLSIL.

The genes are TRBV19 and TRBJ2-7; 9 nucleotides line up with TRBD2. The CDR3 length is 14 residues. Germline CDR1 is LNHDA and CDR2 is SQIVND (reference sequence). Trimming cost V 7 bases and J 0 bases; bases outside gene matches: 4. The CDR3 protein is CASKAGGSSYEQYF. In DNA, the CDR3 is TGTGCCAGTAAGGCGGGGGGGTCCTCCTACGAGCAGTACTTC.